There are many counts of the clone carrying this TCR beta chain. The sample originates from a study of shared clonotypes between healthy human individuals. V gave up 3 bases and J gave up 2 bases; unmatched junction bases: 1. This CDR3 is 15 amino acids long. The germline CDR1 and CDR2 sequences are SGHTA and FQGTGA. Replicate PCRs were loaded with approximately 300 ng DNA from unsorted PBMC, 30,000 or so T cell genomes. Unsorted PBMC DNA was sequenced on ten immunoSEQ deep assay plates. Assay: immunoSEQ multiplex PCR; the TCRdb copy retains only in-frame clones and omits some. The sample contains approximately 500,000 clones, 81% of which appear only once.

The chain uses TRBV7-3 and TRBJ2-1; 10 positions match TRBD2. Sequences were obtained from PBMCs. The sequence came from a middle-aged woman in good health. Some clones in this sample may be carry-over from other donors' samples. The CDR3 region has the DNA TGTGCCAGCAGCTTTCTAGCGGGAGCCTACAATGAGCAGTTCTTC. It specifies CASSFLAGAYNEQFF.